This T cell receptor (beta chain) appears in the sequencing data of a study of long-term antiretroviral therapy in people with HIV. They ran version v3.0 of the immunoSEQ assay at survey level. Using immunoSEQ multiplex PCR, the repertoire was profiled, and TCRdb retains in-frame clones only, with some absent. The sample carries 40,000 to 60,000 clones, approximately 79% recorded once. This CDR3 is 13 amino acids long. The V and J ends lost 3 bases and 7 bases respectively, with 10 bases between them. CDR1 and CDR2 from the germline V gene are ENHRY and SYGVKD. This sequence joins TRBV10-3 and TRBJ1-3; unclear D gene. The TCR originated in a woman aged 18-29 years with HIV. The specimen comprised unsorted PBMCs, sampled 0.8 years after starting antiretroviral therapy. CDR3 sequence reads: CAISEGLFNTIYF. CDR3 bases: TGTGCCATCAGTGAAGGGTTATTCAACACCATATATTTT.